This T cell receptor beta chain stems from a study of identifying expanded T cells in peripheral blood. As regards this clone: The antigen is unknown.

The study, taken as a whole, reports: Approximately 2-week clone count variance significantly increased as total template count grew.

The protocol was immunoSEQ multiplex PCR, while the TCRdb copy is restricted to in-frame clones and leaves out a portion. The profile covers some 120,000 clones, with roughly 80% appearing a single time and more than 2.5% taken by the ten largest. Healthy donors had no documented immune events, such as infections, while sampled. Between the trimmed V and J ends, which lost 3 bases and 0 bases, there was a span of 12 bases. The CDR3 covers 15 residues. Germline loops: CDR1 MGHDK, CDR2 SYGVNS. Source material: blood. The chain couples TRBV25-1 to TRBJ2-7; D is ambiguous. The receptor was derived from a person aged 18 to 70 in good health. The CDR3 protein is CASSDGIVSSYEQYF. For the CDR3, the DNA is TGTGCCAGCAGTGATGGAATCGTAAGCTCCTACGAGCAGTACTTC.